Included here is one T cell receptor (beta chain) sequence, with context. This clonotype was recorded only once. Which antigen it targets is not known. No base quality values were provided; no much bigger clone lies one nucleotide off. Library preparation employed 5' RACE. The sequencing machine was an Illumina HiSeq 2500. A second PCR of roughly 7 to 11 cycles was run with a J-beta primer mix and a sample-barcoded 5' primer. A unique molecular identifier was introduced onto each TCR beta cDNA molecule by a template-switch 5' adaptor carrying 12 random nucleotides. Each sample yielded at least 3 million CDR3-containing paired-end reads. First-strand cDNA synthesis was performed from all RNA using the Mint cDNA synthesis kit, with priming by a TRBC-specific oligonucleotide. Following uracil-DNA glycosylase treatment, a first 18-cycle PCR with universal primers M1SS and BC2_uni_R was performed on all cDNA. Concerning the study's data processing: For normalization, 1 million high-quality reads were randomly selected from each sample, with every read carrying a distinct molecular identifier. Instead of being binned into consensus sequences, reads that shared molecular identifiers were thrown out. MiTCR, run with a Q25 quality threshold and the strictest error-elimination algorithm, handled CDR3 identification, clonotype clustering and error correction. A nonparametric unseen species model with Euler transformation was used to estimate lower-bound total TCR beta diversity. TCRdb reran the public reads through fastp at Q25 and MiXCR, keeping productive beta chains. All rows with the same CDR3 protein become a single entry with the most common DNA and genes. TCRdb's processing, not the study's, gives the V and J calls here. For this sample the table gives 2 million or so distinct CDR3 sequences, of which 49% were detected only once. Less than 2.5% of the sample comes from the top ten.

The entry originates in a study of blood T cells in healthy people across ages (dated by TCRdb to 2015 to 2017). As for the study more broadly: Template switching captured roughly one uniquely barcoded TCR beta cDNA molecule per two T cells in model experiments. Age-related changes in TCR beta repertoire diversity were measured in the study by deep sequencing normalized with unique cDNA molecular identifiers. Four age groups were formed from the donors: young (average approximately 17 years), middle-aged (more than 35), aged (about 62) and long-lived (approximately 80). To avoid experimental bias, donors of different ages were spread randomly across the sequencing lanes. For two donors (one aged 18 to 30 and one aged 80 or older), the study analyzed two additional independent replicas of 1 million unique cDNA reads from the same blood draw.

What the authors observed across the whole study: Conclusive comparison of naive and antigen-experienced compartments was prevented by the profiling of bulk unsorted PBMCs. Because donor CMV infection status was unknown, age-related changes in expanded clonotypes were potentially confounded. Compared with the aged group, more naive CD4+ T cells, fewer expanded clones and increased TCR diversity were shown by the long-lived group, suggesting age selection. Estimates of total diversity based on one million sequenced T cells were considered lower bounds and underestimates. Observed TCR beta diversity per million T cells fell roughly linearly with age, and a significant reduction was already apparent by age approximately 40. A strong correlation was found between observed TCR beta diversity and the percentage of naive T cells measured by flow cytometry.

The donors were 40 or so Caucasian individuals from Russia, aged roughly 6 to 95 years, who were systemically healthy. Roughly 10 milliliters of peripheral blood were drawn from each donor into EDTA-treated Vacutainer tubes. PBMCs were isolated by Ficoll-Paque density-gradient centrifugation, with at least 6.5 million obtained per sample. Trizol reagent was used to extract total RNA from the PBMCs, yielding at least 5.5 micrograms per sample. Naive CD45RAhigh/CD27high T cell percentages were measured by flow cytometry on a PBMC aliquot from every donor. Sample: blood. This receptor was obtained from a middle-aged woman in good health.

The CDR3 in this case is CASRYDRNYGYTF. The nucleotides read TGTGCCAGCAGATACGACAGAAACTATGGCTACACCTTC. The rearranged segments are TRBV28 and TRBJ1-2, with a tentative D gene TRBD1 over 5 matching bases. CDR1 is given as MDHEN and CDR2 as SYDVKM, both from the germline V gene. V sheds 6 bases and J sheds 2 bases, leaving 10 bases between their ends. The cysteine opens and the phenylalanine closes a CDR3 of 13 amino acids. Just CDR3 DNA is preserved here, 39 bases in frame from base 1.